This T cell receptor (beta chain) was identified in a study of T-cell memory formation after mild COVID-19. It was 5'RACE with constant-segment primers that produced the TCR alpha and TCR beta cDNA libraries, which carried sample barcodes and UMIs. TCRdb re-derived calls from the 5' RACE reads in MiXCR, one entry per CDR3 protein. The table shows under 400,000 distinct CDR3 sequences, with 25% to 30% occurring only once. Germline V gene lookup returns CDR1 KGHSH and CDR2 LQKENI. Trimming removed 5 bases from V and 5 bases from J, with 15 bases in between. There are 14 residues in the CDR3. Worth noting for this clonotype: Antigen unknown.

Study-wide findings and caveats: There were some responding clones in pre-infection memory, which suggested that cross-reactive memory had joined. A balance of CD4 and CD8 characterized clones contracting day 15 to 85, whereas later expanders leaned CD4+. CD8+ contracting clones occupied EMRA, while CD4+ ones occupied mainly CM and EM.

Material: PBMCs or a T cell subset sorted from them (not recorded which). The TCR originated in an adult woman who had mild COVID-19 (a few samples of this study predate the infection). Cell type and time point are not known. The chain recombines TRBV18 with TRBJ2-5; D unresolved. DNA for the CDR3: TGTGCCAGCTCAGCTGAACAACAAAGGGAGACCCAGTACTTC. It codes for CASSAEQQRETQYF.